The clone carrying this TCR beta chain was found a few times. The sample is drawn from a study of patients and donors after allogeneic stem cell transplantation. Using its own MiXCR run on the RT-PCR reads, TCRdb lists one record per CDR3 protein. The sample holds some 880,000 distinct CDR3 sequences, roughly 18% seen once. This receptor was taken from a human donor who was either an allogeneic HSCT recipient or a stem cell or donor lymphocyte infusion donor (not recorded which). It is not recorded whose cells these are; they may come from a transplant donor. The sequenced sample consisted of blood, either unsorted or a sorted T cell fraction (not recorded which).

The chain's CDR3 is CASSSKDAASGNTIYF. CDR3 sequence (DNA): TGTGCCAGCAGCTCAAAAGACGCTGCCTCTGGAAACACCATATATTTT. This sequence joins TRBV7-6 and TRBJ1-3; D uncertain. The V gene lost 4 bases and the J gene lost 0 bases, with 13 bases spanning the gap. The CDR3 covers 16 residues. Germline-derived CDR1 and CDR2 are SGHVS and FNYEAQ.